This T cell receptor (delta chain) is from a study of gamma-delta T cells after stem cell transplantation. TCRdb re-processed the RT-PCR reads using CATT. The repertoire includes roughly 3,100 delta-chain clones, just over 20% of them detected once, and about 26% sits in the top ten. By sample fraction, this clone is medium-sized (0.01 to 0.1%). The source is a human donor. It is not recorded whose cells these are; they may come from a transplant donor. The sample was gamma-delta T cells.

The CDR3 here is CALGELFLSSTDKLIF. The CDR3 DNA reads TGTGCTCTTGGGGAACTATTTTTAAGTTCCACCGATAAACTCATCTTT. V and J are TRDV1 and TRDJ1; no clear D. In germline, CDR1 is TSWWSYY, CDR2 QGS. There are 16 residues in the CDR3. V gave up 0 bases and J gave up 1 base, with 12 bases separating them.